This T cell receptor (beta chain) is drawn from a study of blood T cell repertoires in COVID-19 (dated by TCRdb to the early 2020s). Describing the broader study: Samples covering the acute and convalescent phases of COVID-19 were provided by collaborators in the United States, Italy and Spain. The dataset comprised deeply sampled blood TCRbeta repertoires from subjects exposed to, actively infected with, or recovered from COVID-19. The prospective study material was composed of cDNA or gDNA derived from T cells, B-cell-depleted T cells, or PBMCs. A freely available public database, intended as a resource for researchers studying the immune response to SARS-CoV-2, is where the repertoires were released. Samples were obtained from the ongoing ImmuneRACE study (first 160 participants) and from roughly 1,300 subjects provided by 6 global collaborators. Sample metadata almost always included a de-identified subject ID, COVID-19 status, age in years and sex. Where available, HLA class I and class II types were taken from metadata supplied by the sample provider and were not determined by assay-based typing.

Collaborating institutions collected whole blood in K2EDTA tubes following their own protocols. Collaborator samples were shipped for TCRbeta analysis as frozen whole blood, isolated PBMCs, or DNA extracted from either sample type. Study-wide conclusions, independent of this receptor: The amount of clinical and demographic metadata varied by source and participant and was provided uncurated.

The immunoSEQ Assay, a bias-controlled multiplex PCR, was used to amplify TCRbeta CDR3 regions from genomic DNA. Concerning the study's data processing: Within the assay, amplification of reference gene primers was used to estimate how many nucleated cells each sample contained. To quantify the absolute abundance of each unique TCRbeta CDR3 rearrangement, sequence reads were collapsed and filtered. Productive Simpson clonality was computed per sample as the square root of Simpson's diversity index over productive rearrangements. This is the immuneACCESS table as TCRdb keeps it, with only in-frame sequences that have V and J called. A part of the clones is gone; compared with another copy, unresolved V genes explain less than half, and the rest is unexplained. The V and J calls and clone size come from that table; D and trimming were worked out from the DNA. This sample gives hundreds of thousands of clones in total; approximately 81% of them show up just once. 20% of the sample goes to the ten largest clones.

From V the trimming removes 7 bases and from J it removes 3 bases, while the gene matches leave 8 bases of the junction unaccounted for. The CDR3 covers 16 residues, taking in both the cysteine and the phenylalanine. Kept here is only the CDR3 DNA, which spans 48 bases and is read in frame from base 1. From a lookup of the germline V gene (reference sequence), CDR1 and CDR2 are MNHEY and SMNVEV. As to this clone: Its antigen remains undetermined. One base away there is no much larger clone; base qualities are not given.

Source material: peripheral blood. This clonotype was sampled from a man aged 25-45 years with active or convalescent COVID-19. This chain is built from TRBV27 and TRBJ2-1, and 11 junctional nucleotides match TRBD2. The CDR3 protein: CASTVYTSGSYNEQFF. The DNA sequence is TGTGCCAGCACAGTTTACACTAGCGGGAGCTACAATGAGCAGTTCTTC.